This T cell receptor (beta chain) emerged from a study of blood T cell repertoires in COVID-19. Study summary: Collection of acute and convalescent COVID-19 samples took place in the United States, Italy and Spain. The analysed material was cDNA or gDNA that came from T cells, B-cell-depleted T cells, or PBMCs.

This clone was counted once. The germline V gene encodes CDR1 LGHDT and CDR2 YNNKEL (reference sequence). Trimming took 4 bases from V and 2 from J, leaving 21 bases between them. The CDR3 is made up of 18 amino acids. Authors' methods: Scientists estimated how many nucleated cells there were by amplifying reference gene primers. Assay used: immunoSEQ multiplex PCR; TCRdb lists only in-frame clones, some missing. V and J calls and clone size are given by that table; D and trimming were obtained from the DNA. The sample has 150,000 to 200,000 clones, less than 85% seen once. The J gene is TRBJ2-1, the V gene TRBV3-1 (or the pseudogene TRBV3-2); TRBD2 might be the D (6 bases). Specimen: peripheral blood. The TCR was taken from an elderly woman with active or convalescent COVID-19. The CDR3 nucleotides are TGTGCCAGCAGCCGCAACCTTGGAGGGACGAGACCCTACAATGAGCAGTTCTTC. Protein: CASSRNLGGTRPYNEQFF.